The T cell receptor beta chain described here comes from a study of T cell clonotyping in hematopoietic cell transplantation. Whole-study findings and limits: Few recipient clonotypes overlapped donors; over 95% were de novo at given depth.

Using immunoSEQ multiplex PCR, the repertoire was profiled, and TCRdb retains in-frame clones only, with some absent. Of 49,000 or so clones listed, 80% to 85% are singletons. Concerning this clone itself: The antigen is undetermined.

CDR1 and CDR2 from the germline V gene are DFQATT and SNEGSKA (reference sequence). CDR3 length equals 11 residues. The germline V and J ends were trimmed by 0 bases and 8 bases, with 5 bases remaining between them. Described time point: recipient sample about 28 days before transplant, after cytoreduction. The TCR was taken from a man aged 55 to 69 with myelodysplastic syndrome. Some clones in this sample may be carry-over from other donors' samples. The sample consisted of peripheral blood mononuclear cells, taken before stem cell transplant. The J gene is TRBJ2-1, the V gene TRBV20-1; no clear D gene. CDR3 sequence: CSARDDYEQFF. Here the CDR3 DNA reads TGCAGTGCTAGAGACGACTATGAGCAGTTCTTC.